The clone carrying this T cell receptor beta chain appeared a few times. PCR was performed a second time for about 7 to 12 cycles using a sample-barcoded 5' primer and a J-beta primer mix. TCRdb fed the 5' RACE reads into MiXCR, producing one record per CDR3 protein. The repertoire consists of 1.5 million to 2 million distinct CDR3 sequences, with 28% occurring once and the leading ten covering roughly 8%. Per germline, CDR1 MNHNS and CDR2 SASEGT. With V trimmed by 2 bases and J by 7 bases, 11 bases remained unmatched. This CDR3 has 15 amino acids. This sample is part of a study of blood T cells in healthy people across ages. Donors were healthy Caucasian individuals from Russia aged about 6 to 95. The sample, approximately 10 milliliters of peripheral blood, was drawn from each donor.

This receptor was taken from a woman in her 30s in good health. The rearrangement joins TRBV6-1 to TRBJ2-7; TRBD2 agrees at 7 bases. What was sequenced was blood. The CDR3: CASSESTSSILEQYF. The CDR3 nucleotides read TGTGCCAGCAGTGAATCGACTAGCTCCATTTTGGAGCAGTACTTC.